The present entry profiles one T cell receptor beta chain with its context. Its antigen is not known. These data come from a study of cytomegalovirus exposure and HLA in healthy donors. Whole-study findings and limits: HLA restriction was apparent for most CMV-associated TCR beta chains in a later analysis. Relative to equally common others, HLA-associated TCR beta chains showed greater clonal expansion in a later analysis. In a later analysis, at a false discovery rate of 0.05, roughly 16,000 TCR beta sequences matched HLA alleles.

This CDR3 region has 15 residues. Looked up from germline, CDR1 is MNHEY and CDR2 is SMNVEV (reference sequence). V lost 9 bases to trimming and J lost 4 bases; unmatched junction nucleotides: 12. The PCR used 60 Vbeta and 13 Jbeta primers. The protocol was immunoSEQ multiplex PCR, while the TCRdb copy is restricted to in-frame clones and leaves out a portion. The data hold 120,000 to 150,000 clones, with over 60% observed a single time. The sequenced sample consisted of PBMCs. The TCR was taken from a female donor in good health and CMV-seronegative. V is TRBV27 and J is TRBJ2-3; 8 bases line up with TRBD1. The CDR3 region is CASSLGQGLSDTQYF. CDR3 in DNA: TGTGCCAGTAGTCTCGGACAGGGTCTGTCAGATACGCAGTATTTT.